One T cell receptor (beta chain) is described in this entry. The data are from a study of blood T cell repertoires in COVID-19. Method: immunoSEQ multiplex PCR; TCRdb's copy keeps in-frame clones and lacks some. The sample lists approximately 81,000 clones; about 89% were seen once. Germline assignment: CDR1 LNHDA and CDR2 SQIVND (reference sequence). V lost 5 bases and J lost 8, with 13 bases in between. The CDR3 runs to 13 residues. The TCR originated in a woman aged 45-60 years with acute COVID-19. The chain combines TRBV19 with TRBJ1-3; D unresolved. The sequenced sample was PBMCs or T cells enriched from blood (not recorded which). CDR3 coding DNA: TGTGCCAGTAGTGCAGGTTCGGGGTACACCATATATTTT. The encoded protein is CASSAGSGYTIYF. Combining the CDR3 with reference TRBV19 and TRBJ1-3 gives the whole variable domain DGGITQSPKYLFRKEGQNVTLSCEQNLNHDAMYWYRQDPGQGLRLIYYSQIVNDFQKGDIAEGYSVSREKKESFPLTVTSAQKNPTAFYLCASSAGSGYTIYFGEGSWLTVV.